Each of the 18 T cell receptor beta chains below was sequenced from the same sample in a study of response to subunit inactivated influenza vaccine. Each CDR3 protein is one row after TCRdb ran MiXCR on the RT-PCR reads. The sample shows approximately 730,000 distinct CDR3 sequences, around 13% of them seen only once. This sample comprised PBMCs from blood, obtained less than 15 days before vaccination. Receptors were obtained from a middle-aged man who received an inactivated influenza vaccine.

The J gene is TRBJ2-1, the V gene TRBV20-1; no firm D call. This CDR3 is built from 13 residues. The germline gives CDR1 DFQATT, CDR2 SNEGSKA (reference sequence). V was shortened by 2 bases and J by 0 bases, with 5 bases between the two germline ends. The CDR3 here is CSARSFSYNEQFF. For the CDR3, the DNA is TGCAGTGCTAGATCCTTCTCCTACAATGAGCAGTTCTTC.

This clonotype was observed a few times. The rearrangement joins TRBV20-1 to TRBJ2-7; 8 bases align to TRBD2. J lost 0 bases, V lost 5 bases, and 9 bases had no gene match. Germline lookup yields CDR1 DFQATT and CDR2 SNEGSKA (reference sequence). The length of the CDR3 is 15 residues. CDR3 DNA: TGCAGTGCTTACCCCACTAGCGGTTACTCCTACGAGCAGTACTTC. It encodes CSAYPTSGYSYEQYF.

There are a few counts of this clonotype. The gene calls are TRBV5-1 and TRBJ2-5; D gene uncertain. Trimming shortened V by 0 bases and J by 4 bases, and 7 bases separated the two germline ends. Germline V gives CDR1 SGHRS, CDR2 YFSETQ. There are 13 residues in the CDR3. For the CDR3, the DNA is TGCGCCAGCAGCTTGGCACCGGCAGAGACCCAGTACTTC. It codes for CASSLAPAETQYF.

This clonotype appeared many times. The rearrangement uses TRBV20-1 and TRBJ1-1; the D gene is possibly TRBD1 (5 bases). Trimming took off 5 bases at V and 1 base at J, with 17 bases between the two ends. The CDR3 runs to 15 residues. Germline CDR1 is DFQATT and CDR2 is SNEGSKA (reference sequence). CDR3 region: CSAPNHERGNTEAFF. In nucleotides, the CDR3 is TGCAGTGCTCCCAATCACGAGAGGGGGAACACTGAAGCTTTCTTT.

This clonotype was observed a handful of times. This rearrangement joins TRBV7-8 to TRBJ2-1, with D unclear. The length of the CDR3 is 14 residues. Germline V gives CDR1 SGHVS, CDR2 FQNEAQ. With 1 base removed from V and 9 bases from J, the gap between germline ends came to 13 bases. This CDR3 is CASSLDHTDREQFF. The DNA of the CDR3 is TGTGCCAGCAGCTTAGACCACACGGACCGTGAGCAGTTCTTC.

The chain combines TRBV4-3 with TRBJ1-1, with D hard to call. The CDR3 spans 15 residues. Germline V gene lookup returns CDR1 LGHNA and CDR2 YSLEER. Trimming left V 0 bases short and J 1 base short, with 9 bases between. The CDR3 DNA reads TGCGCCAGCAGCCAAGATAGTCGTTCGAACACTGAAGCTTTCTTT. Protein: CASSQDSRSNTEAFF.

This sequence joins TRBV27 and TRBJ2-1; weak D call: TRBD1 (5 bases). Germline CDR1 reads MNHEY; CDR2 reads SMNVEV (reference sequence). Between the trimmed V and J ends, which lost 0 bases and 11 bases, there was a span of 11 bases. This CDR3 spans 13 amino acids. The DNA of the CDR3 is TGTGCCAGCAGTTTATCTTGGGGCGCCCAGCAGTTCTTC. Protein: CASSLSWGAQQFF.

The genes are TRBV9 and TRBJ2-3; TRBD1 or TRBD2 may be the D gene (5 bases each). The germline V gene has CDR1 SGDLS and CDR2 YYNGEE. The V end was cut by 0 bases, the J end by 10 bases, with 15 bases between. The CDR3 extends over 14 amino acids. The CDR3 sequence: CASSVDGLRGAQYF. The CDR3 nucleotides are TGTGCCAGCAGCGTAGATGGCTTACGGGGCGCGCAGTATTTT.

This clonotype was counted between two and nine times. The rearrangement joins TRBV6-1 to TRBJ2-3; 9 bases align to TRBD2. The J segment lost 2 bases and the V segment lost 6 bases, leaving 6 bases of the junction unmatched. Germline loops: CDR1 MNHNS, CDR2 SASEGT. This CDR3 has 15 residues. The CDR3 region has the DNA TGTGCCAGCAGCGCTAGCGGGGAAAACACAGATACGCAGTATTTT. It specifies CASSASGENTDTQYF.

This clonotype was detected many times. The genes are TRBV28 and TRBJ1-1; no clear D. The CDR3 sequence is 11 residues long. In germline, CDR1 is MDHEN, CDR2 SYDVKM. V lost 7 bases and J lost 0, with 3 bases in between. Written as DNA, the CDR3 is TGTGCCAGCACCGTGAACACTGAAGCTTTCTTT. Its translation: CASTVNTEAFF.

This sequence joins TRBV9 and TRBJ2-3; 7 bases are shared with TRBD1. Germline values: CDR1 SGDLS, CDR2 YYNGEE. V shed 4 bases and J 3 bases; nucleotides not matched to a gene: 14. The CDR3 sequence is 17 residues long. As DNA, the CDR3 is TGTGCCAGCAGCCCTAGACAGGGTTCCTTCCTTACAGATACGCAGTATTTT. Its protein product is CASSPRQGSFLTDTQYF.

The V gene is TRBV12-3 or TRBV12-4, the J gene TRBJ2-2, with D perhaps given as TRBD1 or TRBD2 (6 bases each). The CDR3 runs to 15 residues. V was shortened by 3 bases and J by 5 bases, with 13 bases between the two germline ends. CDR3 nucleotides: TGTGCCAGCAGTTTGTGGGGGGCTGGGACCGGGGAGCTGTTTTTT. Its protein is CASSLWGAGTGELFF.

J is TRBJ2-5 and V is TRBV4-3; D not certain. This CDR3 has 14 amino acids. Trimming removed 0 bases at V and 4 bases at J, with 9 bases between. Germline CDR1 LGHNA, CDR2 YSLEER. In DNA form, the CDR3 reads TGCGCCAGCAGCCAAGATCTACGGGTAGAGACCCAGTACTTC. It translates to CASSQDLRVETQYF.

This clonotype was counted a few times. The J gene is TRBJ1-3, the V gene TRBV3-1, with TRBD1 identical over 7 bases. The V segment lost 1 base and the J segment 2 bases; nucleotides outside the gene matches: 11. This CDR3 has 18 residues. Germline loops: CDR1 LGHDT, CDR2 YNNKEL (reference sequence). DNA of the CDR3: TGTGCCAGCAGCCAAGGGGGACAGCTCAAGTTCACTGGAAACACCATATATTTT. Protein product: CASSQGGQLKFTGNTIYF. The full variable domain, in which reference TRBV3-1 and TRBJ1-3 provide the parts outside the CDR3, is DTAVSQTPKYLVTQMGNDKSIKCEQNLGHDTMYWYKQDSKKFLKIMFSYNNKELIINETVPNRFSPKSPDKAHLNLHINSLELGDSAVYFCASSQGGQLKFTGNTIYFGEGSWLTVV.

This sequence joins TRBV6-1 and TRBJ2-2, with TRBD1 matching 9 bases. The germline CDR1 and CDR2 sequences are MNHNS and SASEGT. The CDR3 has 15 residues. The ends lost 10 bases at V and 2 bases at J; junction bases unmatched: 8. The CDR3 loop reads CATNPGQGNTGELFF. CDR3 nucleotide sequence: TGTGCCACGAACCCGGGACAGGGCAACACCGGGGAGCTGTTTTTT.

V and J are TRBV6-1 and TRBJ1-2, with D maybe TRBD1 (5 bases). Deletions cut 7 bases from V and 0 bases from J, with 12 bases between. This CDR3 region has 14 residues. The germline CDR1 and CDR2 sequences are MNHNS and SASEGT. The CDR3 DNA sequence: TGTGCCAGCACCCGGTTGGGGGCTAACTATGGCTACACCTTC. This codes for CASTRLGANYGYTF.

This clonotype was seen more than once but under ten times. V is TRBV6-2 or TRBV6-3 and J is TRBJ2-3; a weak D match, TRBD2 (6 bases). The CDR3 is 15 residues long. V shed 6 bases and J shed 6 bases, with 19 bases lying between them. Germline V CDR1 and CDR2: MNHEY, SVGEGT. The CDR3 coding sequence is TGTGCCAGCAGCGGCCCTAGCGCCTCCCTGGATACGCAGTATTTT. It yields the protein CASSGPSASLDTQYF.

The rearrangement uses TRBV5-1 and TRBJ1-2; TRBD1 aligns across 11 bases. This CDR3 spans 15 amino acids. The J segment lost 7 bases and the V segment lost 0 bases, leaving 5 bases of the junction unmatched. From germline, CDR1 is SGHRS and CDR2 YFSETQ. The chain's CDR3 is CASSLAGQGAIGYTF. CDR3 nucleotides: TGCGCCAGCAGCTTGGCCGGACAGGGGGCGATTGGCTACACCTTC.